A selection of T cell receptor beta chains follows, all from one sample in a study of T-cell reconstitution after alpha-beta-depleted transplantation in children. MiXCR was run by TCRdb on the PCR reads, yielding one entry per CDR3 protein. The sample includes approximately 1,000,000 distinct CDR3 sequences, around 30% of them seen just once. Specimen: PBMCs, mostly from graft donor cells, collected 360 days after TCRalphabeta/CD19-depleted stem cell transplant. These receptors all stem from a boy younger than two who had a stem cell transplant for SCID, so the T cells may come from the graft donor. Both conserved end residues are part of each CDR3.

j_call v_call cdr3_aa
TRBJ2-2 TRBV28 CASSLRLKGTGELFF
TRBJ2-3 TRBV20-1 CSARRDRTDTQYF
TRBJ2-5 TRBV15 CATSATAYQETQYF
TRBJ2-5 TRBV24-1 CATSDFATGQETQYF
TRBJ2-2 TRBV11-2 CASSRQYTNTGELFF
TRBJ1-2 TRBV5-5 CASSPRTDPGVNYGYTF
TRBJ2-1 TRBV12-3/TRBV12-4 CASRPEGSYNEQFF
TRBJ2-7 TRBV7-8 CASSSRTTGTYEQYF
TRBJ1-5 TRBV12-3/TRBV12-4 CASSRPGTHNQPQHF
TRBJ1-1 TRBV20-1 CSARAPGVSLRRFEAFF
TRBJ2-1 TRBV28 CATTRTLLIYNEQFF
TRBJ2-1 TRBV12-3/TRBV12-4 CASSHYRDRLPEQFF
TRBJ2-3 TRBV5-1 CASTYWTDRSSTDTQYF
TRBJ1-1 TRBV19 CASSISPGVTNTEAFF
TRBJ1-4 TRBV7-6 CASSLALTGNEKLFF
TRBJ2-3 TRBV20-1 CSARRQVDTQYF
TRBJ2-1 TRBV18 CASSPNSGGRKQFF
TRBJ1-6 TRBV27 CASSFARSPLHF
TRBJ1-1 TRBV4-3 CASSHRLVDTEAFF
TRBJ2-7 TRBV20-1 CSARDRRGYEQYF
TRBJ2-7 TRBV3-1 CASSQGSGTLYEQYF
TRBJ1-1 TRBV4-1 CASSQERGSNTEAFF
TRBJ1-5 TRBV12-3/TRBV12-4 CASSYPGTGGNQPQHF
TRBJ1-1 TRBV7-9 CASSSSNKDTEAFF
TRBJ2-1 TRBV20-1 CSASSDRAYNEQFF
TRBJ1-6 TRBV3-1 CASSPGQYNSPLHF
TRBJ2-1 TRBV15 CATSRDGGAYNEQFF
TRBJ2-5 TRBV20-1 CSASRVETQYF